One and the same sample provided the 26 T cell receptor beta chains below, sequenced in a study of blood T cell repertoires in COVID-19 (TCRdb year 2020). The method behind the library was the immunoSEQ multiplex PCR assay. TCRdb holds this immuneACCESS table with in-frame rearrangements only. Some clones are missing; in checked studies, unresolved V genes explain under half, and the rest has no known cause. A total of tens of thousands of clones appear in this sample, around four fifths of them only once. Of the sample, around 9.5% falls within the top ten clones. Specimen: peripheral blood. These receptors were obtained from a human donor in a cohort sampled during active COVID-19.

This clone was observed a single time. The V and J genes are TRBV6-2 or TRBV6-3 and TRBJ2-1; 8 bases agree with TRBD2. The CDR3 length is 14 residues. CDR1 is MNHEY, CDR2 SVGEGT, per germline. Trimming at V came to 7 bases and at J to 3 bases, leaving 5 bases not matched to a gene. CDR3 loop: CASTPGGLYNEQFF. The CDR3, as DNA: TGTGCCAGCACCCCGGGGGGGCTCTACAATGAGCAGTTCTTC.

The chain's CDR3 is CASSLGTSYNEQFF. Here the CDR3 DNA reads TGTGCCAGCAGTCTCGGGACTAGCTACAATGAGCAGTTCTTC. The chain has TRBV6-5 and TRBJ2-1; TRBD2 matches 8 bases. The CDR3 extends over 14 amino acids. Germline V gene sequence: CDR1 MNHEY, CDR2 SVGAGI. Unmatched junction bases numbered 3, after V lost 5 bases and J lost 3 bases.

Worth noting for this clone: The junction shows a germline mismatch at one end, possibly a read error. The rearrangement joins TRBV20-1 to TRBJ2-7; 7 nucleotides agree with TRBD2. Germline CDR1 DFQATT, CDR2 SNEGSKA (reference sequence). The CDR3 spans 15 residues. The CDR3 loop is CSASRIGGRGRAMVF. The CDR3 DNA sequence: TGCAGTGCTAGTAGGATCGGGGGGAGAGGGAGAGCTATGGTCTTC.

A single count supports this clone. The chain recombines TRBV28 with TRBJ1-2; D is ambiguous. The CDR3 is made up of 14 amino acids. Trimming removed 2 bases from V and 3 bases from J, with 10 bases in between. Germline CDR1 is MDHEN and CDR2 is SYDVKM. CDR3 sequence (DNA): TGTGCCAGCAGTTTACCCAAGAGGGACTATGGCTACACCTTC. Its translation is CASSLPKRDYGYTF.

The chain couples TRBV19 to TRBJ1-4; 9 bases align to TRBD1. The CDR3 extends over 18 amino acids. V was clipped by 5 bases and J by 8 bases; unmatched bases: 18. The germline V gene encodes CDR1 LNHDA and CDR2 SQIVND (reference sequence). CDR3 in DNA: TGTGCCAGTAGTTCCCTCCGGGGGACAGGGAAAGGACGCGAAAAACTGTTTTTT. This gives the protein CASSSLRGTGKGREKLFF.

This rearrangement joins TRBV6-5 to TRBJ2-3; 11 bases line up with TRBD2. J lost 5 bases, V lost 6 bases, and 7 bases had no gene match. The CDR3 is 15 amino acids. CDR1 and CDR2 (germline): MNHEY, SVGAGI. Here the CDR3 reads CASRTISGGEDTQYF. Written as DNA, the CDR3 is TGTGCCAGCAGAACCATTAGCGGGGGGGAAGATACGCAGTATTTT.

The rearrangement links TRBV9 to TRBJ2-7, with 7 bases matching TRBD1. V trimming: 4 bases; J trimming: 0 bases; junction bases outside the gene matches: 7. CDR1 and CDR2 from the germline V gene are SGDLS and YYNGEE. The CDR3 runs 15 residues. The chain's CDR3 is CASSPRTGSSYEQYF. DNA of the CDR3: TGTGCCAGCAGCCCTCGGACAGGTAGCTCCTACGAGCAGTACTTC.

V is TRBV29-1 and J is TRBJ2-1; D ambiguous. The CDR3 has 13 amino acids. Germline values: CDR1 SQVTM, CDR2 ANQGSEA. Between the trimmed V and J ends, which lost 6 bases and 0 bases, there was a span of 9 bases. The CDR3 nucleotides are TGCAGCGTCTCCCTCTTCTCCTACAATGAGCAGTTCTTC. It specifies CSVSLFSYNEQFF.

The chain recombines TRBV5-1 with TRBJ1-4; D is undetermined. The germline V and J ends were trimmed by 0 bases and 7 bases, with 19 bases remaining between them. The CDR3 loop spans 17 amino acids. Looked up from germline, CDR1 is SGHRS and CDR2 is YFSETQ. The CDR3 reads CASSLVGRPSRIEKLFF. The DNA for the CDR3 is TGCGCCAGCAGCTTGGTGGGGAGACCTTCCCGGATTGAAAAACTGTTTTTT.

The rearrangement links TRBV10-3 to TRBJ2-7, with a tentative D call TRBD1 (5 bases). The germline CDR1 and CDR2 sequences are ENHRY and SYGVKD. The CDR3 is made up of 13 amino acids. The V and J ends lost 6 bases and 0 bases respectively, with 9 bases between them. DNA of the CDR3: TGTGCCATCAGACGGCAGGGCTCCTACGAGCAGTACTTC. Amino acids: CAIRRQGSYEQYF.

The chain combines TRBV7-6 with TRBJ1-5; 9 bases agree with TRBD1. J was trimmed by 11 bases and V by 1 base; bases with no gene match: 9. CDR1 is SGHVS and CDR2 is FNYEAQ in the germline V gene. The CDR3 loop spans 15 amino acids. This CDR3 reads CASSLDPTGGTAQHF. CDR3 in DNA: TGTGCCAGCAGCTTAGACCCAACAGGGGGCACGGCCCAGCATTTT.

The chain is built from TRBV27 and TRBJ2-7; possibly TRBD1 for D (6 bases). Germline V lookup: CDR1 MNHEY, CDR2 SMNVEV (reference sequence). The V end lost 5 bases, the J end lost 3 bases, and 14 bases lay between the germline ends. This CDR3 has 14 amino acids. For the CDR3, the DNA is TGTGCCAGCAGTCGCCGGGACAAATTCTACGAGCAGTACTTC. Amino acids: CASSRRDKFYEQYF.

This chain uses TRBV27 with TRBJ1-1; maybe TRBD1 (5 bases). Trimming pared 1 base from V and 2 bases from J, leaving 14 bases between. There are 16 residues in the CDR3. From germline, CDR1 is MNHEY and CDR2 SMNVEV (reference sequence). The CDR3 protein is CASSLYPDSTNTEAFF. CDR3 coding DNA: TGTGCCAGCAGTTTATACCCCGACAGTACCAACACTGAAGCTTTCTTT.

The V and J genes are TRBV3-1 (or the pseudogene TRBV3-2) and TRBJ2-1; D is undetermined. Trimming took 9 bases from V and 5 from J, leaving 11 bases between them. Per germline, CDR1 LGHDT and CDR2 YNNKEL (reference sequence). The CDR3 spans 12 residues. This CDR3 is CARTTVHNEQFF. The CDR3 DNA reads TGTGCCAGGACGACTGTTCACAATGAGCAGTTCTTC.

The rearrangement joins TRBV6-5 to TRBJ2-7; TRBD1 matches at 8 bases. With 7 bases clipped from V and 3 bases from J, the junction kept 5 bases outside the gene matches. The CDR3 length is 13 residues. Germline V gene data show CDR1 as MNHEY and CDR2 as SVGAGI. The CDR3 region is CASKRGTGYEQYF. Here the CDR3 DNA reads TGTGCCAGCAAAAGGGGGACAGGCTACGAGCAGTACTTC.

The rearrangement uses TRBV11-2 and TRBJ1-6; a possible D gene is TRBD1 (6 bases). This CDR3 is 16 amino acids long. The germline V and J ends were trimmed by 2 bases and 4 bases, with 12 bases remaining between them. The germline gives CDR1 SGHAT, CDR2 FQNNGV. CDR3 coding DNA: TGTGCCAGCAGCTTATTCGTGGACAGTTATAATTCACCCCTCCACTTT. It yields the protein CASSLFVDSYNSPLHF. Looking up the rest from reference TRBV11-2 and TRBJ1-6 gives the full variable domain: EAGVAQSPRYKIIEKRQSVAFWCNPISGHATLYWYQQILGQGPKLLIQFQNNGVVDDSQLPKDRFSAERLKGVDSTLKIQPAKLEDSAVYLCASSLFVDSYNSPLHFGNGTRLTVT.

The CDR3 region is CASSHLTSGGDNEQFF. CDR3 coding DNA: TGCGCCAGCAGCCATTTAACTAGCGGGGGGGACAATGAGCAGTTCTTC. The J gene is TRBJ2-1, the V gene TRBV4-1; the match to TRBD2 covers 13 bases. Germline V lookup: CDR1 MGHRA, CDR2 YSYEKL. This CDR3 comprises 16 residues. Unmatched junction bases numbered 4, after V lost 3 bases and J lost 5 bases.

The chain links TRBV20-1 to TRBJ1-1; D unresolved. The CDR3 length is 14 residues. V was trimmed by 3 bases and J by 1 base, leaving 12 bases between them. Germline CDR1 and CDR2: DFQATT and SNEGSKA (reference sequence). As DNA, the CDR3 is TGCAGTGCTAGTCCCGGACTGGGGAACACTGAAGCTTTCTTT. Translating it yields CSASPGLGNTEAFF.

The CDR3 DNA is TGTGCCAGCAGCGTCTCCGGGACTAGCGGCTCCTACGAGCAGTACTTC. Amino acid sequence: CASSVSGTSGSYEQYF. This chain connects TRBV9 to TRBJ2-7, with 11 bases aligning to TRBD2. Germline V gene sequence: CDR1 SGDLS, CDR2 YYNGEE. The length of the CDR3 is 16 residues. The trim removed 2 bases at V and 0 bases at J, leaving 4 bases unmatched.

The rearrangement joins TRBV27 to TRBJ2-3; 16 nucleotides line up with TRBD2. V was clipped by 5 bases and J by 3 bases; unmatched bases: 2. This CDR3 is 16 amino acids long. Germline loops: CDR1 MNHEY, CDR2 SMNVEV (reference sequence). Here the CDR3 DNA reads TGTGCCAGCAGTAAGGGACTAGCGGGGGGGACAGATACGCAGTATTTT. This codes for CASSKGLAGGTDTQYF.

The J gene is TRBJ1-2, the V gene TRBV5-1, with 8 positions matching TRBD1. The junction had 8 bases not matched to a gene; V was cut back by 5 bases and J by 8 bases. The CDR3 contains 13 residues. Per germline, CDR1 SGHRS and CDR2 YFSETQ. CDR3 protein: CASSSDRVKGYTF. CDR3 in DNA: TGCGCCAGCAGTTCGGACAGGGTAAAAGGCTACACCTTC.

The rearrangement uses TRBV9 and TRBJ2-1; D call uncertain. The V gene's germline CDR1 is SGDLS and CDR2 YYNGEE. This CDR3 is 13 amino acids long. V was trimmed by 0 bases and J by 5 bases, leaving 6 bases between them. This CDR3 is CASSVGADNEQFF. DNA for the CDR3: TGTGCCAGCAGCGTAGGGGCCGACAATGAGCAGTTCTTC. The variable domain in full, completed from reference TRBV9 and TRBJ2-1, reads DSGVTQTPKHLITATGQRVTLRCSPRSGDLSVYWYQQSLDQGLQFLIQYYNGEERAKGNILERFSAQQFPDLHSELNLSSLELGDSALYFCASSVGADNEQFFGPGTRLTVL.

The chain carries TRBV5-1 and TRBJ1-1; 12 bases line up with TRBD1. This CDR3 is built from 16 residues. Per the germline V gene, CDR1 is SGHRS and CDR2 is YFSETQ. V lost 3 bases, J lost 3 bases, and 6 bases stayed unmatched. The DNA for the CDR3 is TGCGCCAGCAGCTCCGGGACAGGGGGCGTGTACACTGAAGCTTTCTTT. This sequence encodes CASSSGTGGVYTEAFF.

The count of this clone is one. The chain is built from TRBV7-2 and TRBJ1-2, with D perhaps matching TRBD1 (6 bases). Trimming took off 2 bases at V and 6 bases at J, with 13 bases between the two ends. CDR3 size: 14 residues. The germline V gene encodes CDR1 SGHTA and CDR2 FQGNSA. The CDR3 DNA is TGTGCCAGCAGCTTAACAGGGTGGGCGCATGGCTACACCTTC. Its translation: CASSLTGWAHGYTF. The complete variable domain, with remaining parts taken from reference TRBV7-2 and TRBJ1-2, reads GAGVSQSPSNKVTEKGKDVELRCDPISGHTALYWYRQSLGQGLEFLIYFQGNSAPDKSGLPSDRFSAERTGGSVSTLTIQRTQQEDSAVYLCASSLTGWAHGYTFGSGTRLTVV.

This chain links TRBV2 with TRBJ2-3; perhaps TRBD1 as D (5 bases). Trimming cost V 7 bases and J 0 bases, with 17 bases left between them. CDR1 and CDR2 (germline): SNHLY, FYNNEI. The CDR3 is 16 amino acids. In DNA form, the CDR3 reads TGTGCCAGCACGCCGACAGCCCGACAAAGCACAGATACGCAGTATTTT. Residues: CASTPTARQSTDTQYF.

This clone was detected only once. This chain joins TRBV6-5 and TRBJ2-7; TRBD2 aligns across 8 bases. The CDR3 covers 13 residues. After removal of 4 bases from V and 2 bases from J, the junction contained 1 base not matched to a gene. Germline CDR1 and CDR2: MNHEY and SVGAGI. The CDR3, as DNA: TGTGCCAGCAGTTCGGGGGGGACCTACGAGCAGTACTTC. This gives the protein CASSSGGTYEQYF.